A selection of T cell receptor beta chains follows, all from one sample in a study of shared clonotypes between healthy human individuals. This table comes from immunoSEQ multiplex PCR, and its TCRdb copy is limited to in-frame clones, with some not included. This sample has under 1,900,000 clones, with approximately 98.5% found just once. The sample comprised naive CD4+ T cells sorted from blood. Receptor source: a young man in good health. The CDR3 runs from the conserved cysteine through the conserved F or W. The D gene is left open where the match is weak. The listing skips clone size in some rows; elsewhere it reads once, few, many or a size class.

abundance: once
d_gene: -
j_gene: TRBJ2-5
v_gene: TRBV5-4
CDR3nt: TGTGCCAGCCTAACCGGGCCCCGCGGTGAGACCCAGTACTTC
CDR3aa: CASLTGPRGETQYF

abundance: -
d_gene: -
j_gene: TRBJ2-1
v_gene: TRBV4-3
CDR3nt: TGCGCCAGCAGCCAAGATTTCTACAATGAGCAGTTCTTC
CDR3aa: CASSQDFYNEQFF

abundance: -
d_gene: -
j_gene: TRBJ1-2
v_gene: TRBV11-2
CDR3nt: TGTGCCAGCAGCTTAGATAGGAACAGGGTGAAAGCTAACTATGGCTACACCTTC
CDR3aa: CASSLDRNRVKANYGYTF

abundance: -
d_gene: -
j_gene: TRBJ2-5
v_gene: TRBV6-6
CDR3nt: TGTGCCAGCAGTACCAGGATCCAAGAGACCCAGTACTTC
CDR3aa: CASSTRIQETQYF

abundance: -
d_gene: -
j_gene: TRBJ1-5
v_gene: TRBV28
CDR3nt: TGTGCCAGCAGTTTAATTAAGCCACCGCCCCAGCATTTT
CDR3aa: CASSLIKPPPQHF

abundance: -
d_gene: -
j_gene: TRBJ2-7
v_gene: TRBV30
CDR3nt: TGTGCCTGGACGATAACAGGACGTAACTACGAGCAGTACTTC
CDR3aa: CAWTITGRNYEQYF

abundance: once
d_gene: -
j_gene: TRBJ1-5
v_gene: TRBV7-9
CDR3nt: TGTGCCAGCAGCGCCACTCATCAGCCCCAGCATTTT
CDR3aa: CASSATHQPQHF

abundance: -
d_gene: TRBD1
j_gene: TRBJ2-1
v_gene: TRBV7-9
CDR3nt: TGTGCCAGCAGCTTAGCAACAGGGGGCCACAATGAGCAGTTCTTC
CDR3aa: CASSLATGGHNEQFF

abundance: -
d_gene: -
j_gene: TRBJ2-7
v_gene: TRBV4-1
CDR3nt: TGCGCCAGCAGCCAAGAAGGAGCTTGGATCAGTCAGCAGTACTTC
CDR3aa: CASSQEGAWISQQYF

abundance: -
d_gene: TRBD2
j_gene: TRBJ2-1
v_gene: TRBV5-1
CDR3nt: TGCGCCAGCAGCTTGGATCTTGGGCTAGCGGGAAGGCAGTTCTTC
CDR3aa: CASSLDLGLAGRQFF

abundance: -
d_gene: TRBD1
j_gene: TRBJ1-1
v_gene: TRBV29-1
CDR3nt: TGCAGCGTTGTACCCGGACAGGTTGAAGCTTTCTTT
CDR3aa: CSVVPGQVEAFF

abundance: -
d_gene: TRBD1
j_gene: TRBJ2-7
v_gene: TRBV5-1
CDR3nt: TGCGCCAGCAGCCCGGACAGGTCGAGCTCCTACGAGCAGTACTTC
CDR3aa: CASSPDRSSSYEQYF

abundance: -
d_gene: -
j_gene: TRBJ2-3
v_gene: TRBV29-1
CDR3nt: TGCAGCCTCCAAGGGGGTGCGGTAGCTAGCACAGATACGCAGTATTTT
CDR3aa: CSLQGGAVASTDTQYF

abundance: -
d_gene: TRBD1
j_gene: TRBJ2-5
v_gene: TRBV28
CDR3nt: TGTGCCAGCAGTACGCCGGGACAGGGTTCGGAGACCCAGTACTTC
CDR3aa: CASSTPGQGSETQYF

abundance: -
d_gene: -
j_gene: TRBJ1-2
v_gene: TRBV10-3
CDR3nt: TGTGCCATCAGTGACCGGCCGGGTAACTATGGCTACACCTTC
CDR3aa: CAISDRPGNYGYTF

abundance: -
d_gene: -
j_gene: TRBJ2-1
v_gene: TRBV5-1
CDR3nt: TGCGCCAGCAGCACTGGAGTCCAGCTCCTTACTTACAATGAGCAGTTCTTC
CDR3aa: CASSTGVQLLTYNEQFF

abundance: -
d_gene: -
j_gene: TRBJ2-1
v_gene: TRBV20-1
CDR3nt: TGCAGTGCTAAGCGCTACAATGAGCAGTTCTTC
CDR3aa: CSAKRYNEQFF

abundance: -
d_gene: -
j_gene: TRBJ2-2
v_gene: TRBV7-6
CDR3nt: TGTGCCAGCAGCTTATTGAGCGCCGGGGAGCTGTTTTTT
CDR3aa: CASSLLSAGELFF

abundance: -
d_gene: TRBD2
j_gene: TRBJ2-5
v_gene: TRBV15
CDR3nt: TGTGCCACCAGCTTAGGACTAGCGGGGCAAGAGACCCAGTACTTC
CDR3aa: CATSLGLAGQETQYF

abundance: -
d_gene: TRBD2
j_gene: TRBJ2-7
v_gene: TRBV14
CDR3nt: TGTGCCAGCAGTTGGACTAGCGGGACCTACGAGCAGTACTTC
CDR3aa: CASSWTSGTYEQYF

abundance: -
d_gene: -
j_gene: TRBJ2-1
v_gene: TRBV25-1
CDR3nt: TGTGCCAGCAGTGACCAGTACTCCTACAATGAGCAGTTCTTC
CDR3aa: CASSDQYSYNEQFF

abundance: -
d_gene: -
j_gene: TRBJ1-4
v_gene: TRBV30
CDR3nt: TGTGCCTGGAGTGCCCGCCCCGCACGTGCTAATGAAAAACTGTTTTTT
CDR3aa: CAWSARPARANEKLFF

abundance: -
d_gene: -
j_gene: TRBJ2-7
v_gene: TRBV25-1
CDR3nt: TGTGCCGTACGACACTCCTACGAGCAGTACTTC
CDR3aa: CAVRHSYEQYF

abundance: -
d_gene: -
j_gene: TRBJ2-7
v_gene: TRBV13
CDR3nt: TGTGCCAGCAGCTCGGTGACTTGGACCGCCGAGCAGTACTTC
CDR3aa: CASSSVTWTAEQYF

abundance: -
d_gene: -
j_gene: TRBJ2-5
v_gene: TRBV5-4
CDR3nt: TGTGCCAGCAGCTTGGCCGGGGCCCAGAGGGAGACCCAGTACTTC
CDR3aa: CASSLAGAQRETQYF

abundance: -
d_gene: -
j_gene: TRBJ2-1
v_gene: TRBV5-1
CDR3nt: TGCGCCAGCAGCTTGGTGGCGGGAACCTCATACAATGAGCAGTTCTTC
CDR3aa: CASSLVAGTSYNEQFF

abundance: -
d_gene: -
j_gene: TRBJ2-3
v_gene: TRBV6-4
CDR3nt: TGTGCCAGTTCCCCCCGGGCGGGCACAGATACGCAGTATTTT
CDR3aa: CASSPRAGTDTQYF

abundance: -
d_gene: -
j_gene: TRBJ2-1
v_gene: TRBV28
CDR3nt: TGTGCCAGCAGTAGTGCCGGGACACGGAACTACAATGAGCAGTTCTTC
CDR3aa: CASSSAGTRNYNEQFF

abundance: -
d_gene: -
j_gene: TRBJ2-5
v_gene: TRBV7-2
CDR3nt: TGTGCCAGCAGCTCGACAGGTGGCCAAGAGACCCAGTACTTC
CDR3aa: CASSSTGGQETQYF

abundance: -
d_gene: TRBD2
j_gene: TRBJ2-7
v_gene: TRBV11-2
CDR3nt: TGTGCCAGCAGCTTAGATTCGAGACTAGCGGGAGGAATGGTGAGGCAGTACTTC
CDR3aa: CASSLDSRLAGGMVRQYF

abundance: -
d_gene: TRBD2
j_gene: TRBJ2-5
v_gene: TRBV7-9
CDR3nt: TGTGCCAGCAGCTTCCGCGGGACTAGCGGGTTGAAGACCCAGTACTTC
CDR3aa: CASSFRGTSGLKTQYF

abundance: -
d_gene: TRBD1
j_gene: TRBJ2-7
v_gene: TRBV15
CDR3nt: TGTGCCACCAGCAGCCATCCGGGACAGGCAGAGCAGTACTTC
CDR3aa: CATSSHPGQAEQYF

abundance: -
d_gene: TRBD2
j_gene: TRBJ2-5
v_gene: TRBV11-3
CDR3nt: TGTGCCAGCAGTATAGCGGGACGGGCGGAGACCCAGTACTTC
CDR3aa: CASSIAGRAETQYF

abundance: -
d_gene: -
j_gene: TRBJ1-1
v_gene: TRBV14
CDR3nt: TGTGCCAGCAGCTTGGGGCACACTGAAGCTTTCTTT
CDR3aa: CASSLGHTEAFF

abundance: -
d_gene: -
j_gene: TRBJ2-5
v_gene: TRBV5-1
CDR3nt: TGCGCCAGCAGCTGGACTGCAGGGAGGGGGGAGACCCAGTACTTC
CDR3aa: CASSWTAGRGETQYF

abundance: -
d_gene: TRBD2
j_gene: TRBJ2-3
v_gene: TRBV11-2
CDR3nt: TGTGCCAGCAGCTTAGTAGGTCTAGCGGGGGTCACAGATACGCAGTATTTT
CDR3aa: CASSLVGLAGVTDTQYF

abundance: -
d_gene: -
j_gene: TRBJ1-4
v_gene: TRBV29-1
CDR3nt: TGCAGCGGCCTATCGGGGGAAAAACTGTTTTTT
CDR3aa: CSGLSGEKLFF

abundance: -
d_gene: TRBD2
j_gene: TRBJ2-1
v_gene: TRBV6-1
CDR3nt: TGTGCCAGCAGTGCATTGTCCGGGACTAGCGGGTATCATGAGCAGTTCTTC
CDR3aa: CASSALSGTSGYHEQFF

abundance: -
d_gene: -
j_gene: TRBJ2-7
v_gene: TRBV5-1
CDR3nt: TGCGCCAGCAGCTCCTTGACAGGTTACGAGCAGTACTTC
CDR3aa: CASSSLTGYEQYF

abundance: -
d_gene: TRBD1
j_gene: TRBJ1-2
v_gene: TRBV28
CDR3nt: TGTGCCACGTACAGGGGGCTAAATAACTATGGCTACACCTTC
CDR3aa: CATYRGLNNYGYTF

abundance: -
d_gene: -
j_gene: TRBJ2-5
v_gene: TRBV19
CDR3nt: TGTGCCAGTAGTATAAGGTCAGGGGCGGTGTACCAAGAGACCCAGTACTTC
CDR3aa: CASSIRSGAVYQETQYF

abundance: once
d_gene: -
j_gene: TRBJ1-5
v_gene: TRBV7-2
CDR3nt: TGTGCCAGCAGCTTCAGGGCGGGAGGGCAGCCCCAGCATTTT
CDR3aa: CASSFRAGGQPQHF